This T cell receptor (beta chain) stems from a study of stem cell transplantation in POMP-related autoinflammatory disease. Study summary: Pre-transplant patients had naive-skewed CD4+ T cells and few CD8+ T cells.

General study findings and limits: A trend toward lower repertoire diversity and greater clonality appeared in every analyzed T-cell subset of PRAID patients.

The CDR3 runs 13 residues. Deletions cut 7 bases from V and 6 bases from J, with 16 bases between. Germline V gives CDR1 SGHRS, CDR2 YFSETQ. This clone was detected only a few times. The antigen remains undetermined. TCRdb's table, derived via immunoSEQ multiplex PCR, lists solely in-frame clones and lacks some. The table lists 25,000 to 30,000 clones, about 81% of them singletons. The chain employs TRBV5-1 and TRBJ1-2; D is perhaps TRBD1 (5 bases). This clonotype originated in a human donor with POMP-related autoinflammation and immune dysregulation (PRAID). Source: CD4+ T cells from PBMCs, taken before stem cell transplantation. CDR3 loop: CASARGGTDGYTF. CDR3 sequence (DNA): TGCGCCAGCGCCCGTGGGGGAACGGATGGCTACACCTTC. Supplemented by reference TRBV5-1 and TRBJ1-2, the full variable domain reads KAGVTQTPRYLIKTRGQQVTLSCSPISGHRSVSWYQQTPGQGLQFLFEYFSETQRNKGNFPGRFSGRQFSNSRSEMNVSTLELGDSALYLCASARGGTDGYTFGSGTRLTVV.